Presented here are 20 T cell receptor beta chains from one specimen sequenced in a study of T cell responses to AZD1222 COVID-19 vaccine. Generated by immunoSEQ multiplex PCR, the TCRdb table keeps only in-frame clones and is missing some. The sample carries about 120,000 clones, 86% recorded once. The sequencing used peripheral blood, collected 28 days after the second AZD1222 dose. The source of these receptors is an adult who received the AZD1222 COVID-19 vaccine.

Concerning this clone itself: One junction end disagrees with the germline gene, perhaps due to a read error. This chain connects TRBV7-7 to TRBJ2-3; TRBD1 aligns across 8 bases. Per the germline V gene, CDR1 is SSHAT and CDR2 is FNYEAQ (reference sequence). This CDR3 is 16 amino acids long. The CDR3, as DNA: TGTGCTAGCAGCTTAGGGGTGGACAGGGAAGCAGATACGCAGTATTTT. Translation gives CASSLGVDREADTQYF.

V gene TRBV6-1 combines with J gene TRBJ2-7, with 8 bases identical to TRBD2. Germline-derived CDR1 and CDR2 are MNHNS and SASEGT. The V segment lost 3 bases and the J segment 1 base; nucleotides outside the gene matches: 8. The CDR3 extends over 16 amino acids. Written as DNA, the CDR3 is TGTGCCAGCAGTGACGGGGCGGGGGGACCATCCTACGAGCAGTACTTC. It encodes CASSDGAGGPSYEQYF.

The V call is TRBV5-5, the J call TRBJ2-7, with 7 bases matching TRBD1. The germline V gene encodes CDR1 SGHKS and CDR2 YYEKEE (reference sequence). The J segment lost 6 bases and the V segment lost 4 bases, leaving 13 bases of the junction unmatched. The length of the CDR3 is 15 residues. CDR3 sequence (DNA): TGTGCCAGCAGCCTAATGCAGACAGGGATTGTCGAGCAGTACTTC. Its translation: CASSLMQTGIVEQYF. The full variable domain, rest sourced from reference TRBV5-5 and TRBJ2-7, is DAGVTQSPTHLIKTRGQQVTLRCSPISGHKSVSWYQQVLGQGPQFIFQYYEKEERGRGNFPDRFSARQFPNYSSELNVNALLLGDSALYLCASSLMQTGIVEQYFGPGTRLTVT.

In its sample, this clone was seen a few times. The chain couples TRBV7-9 to TRBJ2-6; D remains ambiguous. Germline CDR1 reads SEHNR; CDR2 reads FQNEAQ (reference sequence). CDR3 length: 15 amino acids. Trimming pared 2 bases from V and 2 bases from J, leaving 7 bases between. The CDR3 nucleotides read TGTGCCAGCAGCTTACGTCCAGCTGGGGCCAACGTCCTGACTTTC. Translated, it gives CASSLRPAGANVLTF.

This clone was found a few times. This chain joins TRBV18 and TRBJ2-7; 9 nucleotides agree with TRBD1. V lost 1 base and J lost 1; bases outside the gene matches: 5. The CDR3 spans 16 residues. Germline V gene lookup returns CDR1 KGHSH and CDR2 LQKENI. The chain's CDR3 is CASSPRTGGGSYEQYF. DNA for the CDR3: TGTGCCAGCTCACCACGTACAGGGGGCGGGTCCTACGAGCAGTACTTC.

V usage is TRBV7-8 and J usage is TRBJ2-7, with TRBD1 as a possible D gene (6 bases). CDR3 length: 15 amino acids. Germline values: CDR1 SGHVS, CDR2 FQNEAQ. The ends were cut back, 6 bases at V and 0 bases at J, with 15 bases in the middle. The CDR3 DNA follows: TGTGCCAGCAGAACCCCGGGACACTTCTCCTACGAGCAGTACTTC. Protein: CASRTPGHFSYEQYF. The complete variable domain, with remaining parts taken from reference TRBV7-8 and TRBJ2-7, reads GAGVSQSPRYKVAKRGQDVALRCDPISGHVSLFWYQQALGQGPEFLTYFQNEAQLDKSGLPSDRFFAERPEGSVSTLKIQRTQQEDSAVYLCASRTPGHFSYEQYFGPGTRLTVT.

This clone was detected only a few times. The V gene is TRBV19, the J gene TRBJ1-6; no clear D gene. Germline V lookup: CDR1 LNHDA, CDR2 SQIVND (reference sequence). V gave up 5 bases and J gave up 0 bases, with 14 bases separating them. This CDR3 region has 17 residues. The CDR3 loop reads CASSPSPLSSYNSPLHF. CDR3 bases: TGTGCCAGTAGTCCCAGTCCGCTGAGCTCCTATAATTCACCCCTCCACTTT.

The chain uses TRBV2 and TRBJ1-3; D remains ambiguous. The CDR3 has 14 residues. The V gene lost 8 bases and the J gene lost 0 bases, with 11 bases spanning the gap. CDR1 is SNHLY and CDR2 is FYNNEI in the germline V gene. Here the CDR3 reads CASGNTYSGNTIYF. CDR3 coding DNA: TGTGCCAGCGGTAATACTTACTCTGGAAACACCATATATTTT.

The chain employs TRBV2 and TRBJ2-2; D is undetermined. CDR1 and CDR2 from the germline V gene are SNHLY and FYNNEI. With 3 bases removed from V and 7 bases from J, the gap between germline ends came to 3 bases. This CDR3 has 11 residues. CDR3 in DNA: TGTGCCAGCAGTGAGTTCGGGGAGCTGTTTTTT. Amino acid sequence: CASSEFGELFF.

The chain uses TRBV28 and TRBJ1-2, with 8 bases matching TRBD1. Germline CDR1 and CDR2: MDHEN and SYDVKM. The CDR3 extends over 13 amino acids. V lost 2 bases and J lost 7; bases outside the gene matches: 3. The CDR3 here is CASSLQGAGGYTF. CDR3 DNA: TGTGCCAGCAGTTTACAGGGGGCGGGTGGCTACACCTTC.

This rearrangement joins TRBV19 to TRBJ1-5, with 12 bases that match TRBD1. Germline CDR1 LNHDA, CDR2 SQIVND (reference sequence). The trim removed 3 bases at V and 9 bases at J, leaving 9 bases unmatched. The CDR3 length is 16 residues. Here the CDR3 DNA reads TGTGCCAGTAGTATGGGGACAGGGGGCTTAGGCTGGCCCCAGCATTTT. Encoded protein: CASSMGTGGLGWPQHF.

This CDR3 reads CASSLGRKNTEAFF. CDR3 sequence (DNA): TGTGCCAGCAGCTTAGGGCGAAAAAACACTGAAGCTTTCTTT. The chain is built from TRBV11-3 and TRBJ1-1; D gene unclear. Germline CDR1 SGHNT, CDR2 YENEEA. Between the trimmed V and J ends, which lost 1 base and 2 bases, there was a span of 8 bases. The CDR3 consists of 14 residues.

The CDR3 DNA sequence: TGTGCCAGCAGTTTGTCGGGGGGGCAACCTAGCACAGATACGCAGTATTTT. Amino acid sequence: CASSLSGGQPSTDTQYF. J is TRBJ2-3 and V is TRBV28; 8 bases agree with TRBD2. V lost 3 bases to trimming and J lost 0 bases; unmatched junction nucleotides: 8. CDR3 length equals 17 residues. Germline V gene data show CDR1 as MDHEN and CDR2 as SYDVKM.

V gene TRBV19 combines with J gene TRBJ1-1; D not resolved. From germline, CDR1 is LNHDA and CDR2 SQIVND (reference sequence). Trimming cost V 3 bases and J 0 bases, with 8 bases left between them. This CDR3 is 14 amino acids long. The CDR3 reads CASSIGEMNTEAFF. DNA of the CDR3: TGTGCCAGTAGTATCGGGGAGATGAACACTGAAGCTTTCTTT.

This clone was seen a handful of times. DNA for the CDR3: TGTGCCAGCAGCTTGTCGTGGACCGTTGAAGCTTTCTTT. This encodes CASSLSWTVEAFF. This rearrangement joins TRBV5-8 to TRBJ1-1; D gene uncertain. The ends were cut back, 1 base at V and 7 bases at J, with 11 bases in the middle. The CDR3 totals 13 residues. From germline, CDR1 is SGHTS and CDR2 YDEGEE.

The chain uses TRBV30 and TRBJ1-2; D might be TRBD1 (5 bases). Germline-derived CDR1 and CDR2 are GTSNPN and SVGIG (reference sequence). V dropped 8 bases and J dropped 6 bases, with 19 bases sitting between them. This CDR3 spans 13 amino acids. As DNA, the CDR3 is TGTGCCGCCCAGCGGCAGGGAGACCATGGCTACACCTTC. This sequence encodes CAAQRQGDHGYTF.

The chain carries TRBV9 and TRBJ2-1, with 16 bases aligning to TRBD2. The V gene's germline CDR1 is SGDLS and CDR2 YYNGEE. The CDR3 extends over 19 amino acids. V lost 3 bases and J lost 1; bases outside the gene matches: 7. This CDR3 reads CASSAPGLAGGQSYNEQFF. CDR3 nucleotide sequence: TGTGCCAGCAGCGCCCCGGGACTAGCGGGGGGGCAGTCCTACAATGAGCAGTTCTTC.

The CDR3 loop reads CATSREPQNTEAFF. The CDR3 DNA sequence: TGTGCCACCAGCAGAGAACCTCAGAACACTGAAGCTTTCTTT. This chain joins TRBV15 and TRBJ1-1; no firm D call. The germline V gene has CDR1 LNHNV and CDR2 YYDKDF (reference sequence). Between the trimmed V and J ends, which lost 0 bases and 1 base, there was a span of 6 bases. This CDR3 is 14 amino acids long.

The chain joins TRBV28 to TRBJ1-5; TRBD1 agrees at 8 bases. Trimming took 5 bases from V and 3 from J; bases not matched to a gene: 6. The CDR3 is 15 amino acids. Germline CDR1 MDHEN, CDR2 SYDVKM. The CDR3 nucleotides read TGTGCCAGCAGTGAGGCGGGACAGGTCAATCAGCCCCAGCATTTT. It encodes CASSEAGQVNQPQHF.

This clone has more than one count but fewer than ten. V and J are TRBV9 and TRBJ2-1; no firm D call. V gave up 0 bases and J gave up 4 bases, with 11 bases separating them. Germline V gene data show CDR1 as SGDLS and CDR2 as YYNGEE. This CDR3 region has 15 residues. This CDR3 is CASSVDSGIYNEQFF. As DNA, the CDR3 is TGTGCCAGCAGCGTAGACAGTGGGATTTACAATGAGCAGTTCTTC.